A selection of T cell receptor beta chains follows, all from one sample in a study of T cells after yellow fever vaccination. TCRdb re-called the 5' RACE reads through MiXCR, storing one row per CDR3 protein. The sample has hundreds of thousands of distinct CDR3 sequences, roughly 13% seen once. Sequenced material: PBMCs, taken on the day of the yellow fever booster vaccination. These TCRs come from a young man who received the YFV17D yellow fever vaccine. Each CDR3 is given with its conserved first and last residue. D genes are given only for firm matches. Size values are once, few and many counts, or a class for expanded clones, and some rows have none.

>TRBV24-1|TRBD2|NA|TRBJ2-1
CATSDLGLAGNNEQFF
TGTGCCACCAGTGATTTGGGACTAGCGGGGAACAATGAGCAGTTCTTC
>TRBV4-3|NA|many|TRBJ1-4
CASSQEVGPTGKLFF
TGCGCCAGCAGCCAAGAGGTTGGTCCCACTGGAAAACTGTTTTTT
>TRBV4-3|TRBD2|few|TRBJ2-7
CASSQLAGGGREQYF
TGCGCCAGCAGCCAACTAGCGGGAGGGGGCCGGGAGCAGTACTTC
>TRBV11-2|TRBD1|few|TRBJ2-7
CASSLYRGLVQYF
TGTGCCAGCAGCTTGTACAGGGGTTTGGTGCAGTACTTC
>TRBV7-9|NA|NA|TRBJ2-2
CASSLLEVTGELFF
TGTGCCAGCAGCTTACTGGAAGTAACCGGGGAGCTGTTTTTT
>TRBV4-3|TRBD2|NA|TRBJ2-2
CASSQDLAGYTGELFF
TGCGCCAGCAGCCAAGACCTAGCGGGATACACCGGGGAGCTGTTTTTT
>TRBV7-2|NA|few|TRBJ2-3
CASSSELTDTQYF
TGTGCCAGCAGCTCGGAATTAACAGATACGCAGTATTTT
>TRBV6-2/TRBV6-3|TRBD2|NA|TRBJ2-4
CASGGRAKNIQYF
TGTGCCAGCGGCGGGAGAGCCAAAAACATTCAGTACTTC
>TRBV9|NA|few|TRBJ2-2
CASSVDRIGTGELFF
TGTGCCAGCAGCGTAGATCGGATCGGCACCGGGGAGCTGTTTTTT
>TRBV28|TRBD2|NA|TRBJ2-1
CASGGTNPYNEQFF
TGTGCCAGCGGAGGGACTAATCCCTACAATGAGCAGTTCTTC
>TRBV20-1|TRBD2|NA|TRBJ2-7
CSALAGLSTKQYF
TGCAGTGCTCTAGCGGGACTATCTACGAAGCAGTACTTC
>TRBV14|NA|NA|TRBJ2-5
CASSQAGAVGTQYF
TGTGCCAGCAGCCAAGCCGGCGCGGTGGGGACCCAGTACTTC
>TRBV20-1|NA|few|TRBJ2-5
CSAVGSRRQETQYF
TGCAGTGCCGTCGGATCACGGAGACAAGAGACCCAGTACTTC
>TRBV14|TRBD1|NA|TRBJ1-1
CASSQDRGNSGYAGINTEAFF
TGTGCCAGCAGCCAGGACAGGGGGAACTCCGGGTACGCCGGAATTAACACTGAAGCTTTCTTT
>TRBV10-2|TRBD2|NA|TRBJ2-3
CASSRLADSTDTQYF
TGCGCCAGCAGTAGACTAGCGGACAGCACAGATACGCAGTATTTT
>TRBV7-2|TRBD2|few|TRBJ2-3
CASSLGHSGDTQYF
TGTGCCAGCAGCTTAGGGCATAGCGGGGATACGCAGTATTTT
>TRBV7-2|TRBD1|NA|TRBJ1-2
CASSFNRGGYTF
TGTGCCAGCAGCTTTAACAGGGGCGGCTACACCTTC
>TRBV27|NA|NA|TRBJ2-3
CASSPPHLSSTDTQYF
TGTGCCAGCAGTCCGCCACACCTCTCTTCCACAGATACGCAGTATTTT
>TRBV7-6|NA|few|TRBJ2-7
CASSRLQGPGYEQYF
TGTGCCAGCAGCAGACTCCAGGGTCCGGGCTACGAGCAGTACTTC
>TRBV6-2/TRBV6-3|TRBD2|few|TRBJ2-1
CASRASGATYNEQFF
TGTGCCAGCAGGGCCAGCGGGGCAACCTACAATGAGCAGTTCTTC
>TRBV5-1|TRBD1|NA|TRBJ2-5
CASSTQTGAGETQYF
TGCGCCAGCAGCACTCAAACAGGGGCGGGAGAGACCCAGTACTTC
>TRBV28|NA|few|TRBJ1-1
CASSFRVIMNTEAFF
TGTGCCAGCAGTTTTAGAGTGATTATGAACACTGAAGCTTTCTTT
>TRBV6-5|TRBD2|NA|TRBJ2-1
CASSYSWQAGVRSDEQFF
TGTGCCAGCAGTTACTCATGGCAGGCGGGGGTTCGGTCTGATGAGCAGTTCTTC
>TRBV7-3|NA|NA|TRBJ2-5
CASSLTSLISGRAETQYF
TGTGCCAGCAGCTTAACTAGCCTAATTAGCGGACGCGCAGAGACCCAGTACTTC
>TRBV5-6|NA|few|TRBJ1-2
CASSLFSTNYGYTF
TGTGCCAGCAGCTTGTTCAGCACTAACTATGGCTACACCTTC
>TRBV11-2|TRBD2|NA|TRBJ2-1
CASSHQLRLAGGNEQFF
TGTGCCAGCAGCCACCAGCTTAGGCTAGCGGGGGGCAATGAGCAGTTCTTC
>TRBV4-3|NA|few|TRBJ2-1
CASSLSASRLHNEQFF
TGCGCCAGCAGCTTAAGCGCTAGTAGGTTACACAATGAGCAGTTCTTC
>TRBV20-1|NA|few|TRBJ2-7
CSARGREGSIEQYF
TGCAGTGCTAGAGGTCGGGAAGGGTCTATCGAGCAGTACTTC
>TRBV7-9|NA|NA|TRBJ1-1
CASSSESGGAEAFF
TGTGCCAGCAGCTCGGAGTCCGGGGGCGCTGAAGCTTTCTTT
>TRBV7-7|TRBD2|few|TRBJ2-3
CASAPGLAGSTDTQYF
TGTGCTAGCGCTCCGGGACTAGCGGGATCCACAGATACGCAGTATTTT
>TRBV15|NA|few|TRBJ2-3
CATSRGGFAGTDTQYF
TGTGCCACCAGCAGAGGAGGATTCGCTGGCACAGATACGCAGTATTTT
>TRBV20-1|TRBD1|NA|TRBJ1-6
CSATDRGSYNSPLHF
TGCAGTGCTACGGACAGGGGTTCTTATAATTCACCCCTCCACTTT
>TRBV2|NA|many|TRBJ2-7
CASREFYEQYF
TGTGCCAGCAGAGAGTTCTACGAGCAGTACTTC
>TRBV15|NA|many|TRBJ2-5
CATSREGSQETQYF
TGTGCCACCAGCAGAGAGGGTAGTCAAGAGACCCAGTACTTC
>TRBV7-2|TRBD2|few|TRBJ2-2
CASRVAGGNTGELFF
TGTGCCAGCAGGGTAGCGGGAGGGAACACCGGGGAGCTGTTTTTT
>TRBV18|NA|NA|TRBJ2-7
CASSPPRGGGFYEQYF
TGTGCCAGCTCACCCCCTAGGGGGGGGGGCTTTTACGAGCAGTACTTC
>TRBV29-1|TRBD1|NA|TRBJ1-1
CSVGQGKTEAFF
TGCAGCGTTGGACAGGGGAAGACTGAAGCTTTCTTT
>TRBV20-1|NA|NA|TRBJ2-3
CSLLRGSRHSDTQYF
TGCAGTCTTCTACGAGGATCAAGACATTCAGATACGCAGTATTTT
>TRBV20-1|NA|NA|TRBJ2-5
CSALRTTGGGVRTQYF
TGCAGTGCTCTACGAACGACCGGAGGGGGGGTCAGGACCCAGTACTTC
>TRBV19|NA|NA|TRBJ1-1
CASSPEGRGGTEAFF
TGTGCCAGTAGTCCCGAGGGCAGGGGTGGTACTGAAGCTTTCTTT